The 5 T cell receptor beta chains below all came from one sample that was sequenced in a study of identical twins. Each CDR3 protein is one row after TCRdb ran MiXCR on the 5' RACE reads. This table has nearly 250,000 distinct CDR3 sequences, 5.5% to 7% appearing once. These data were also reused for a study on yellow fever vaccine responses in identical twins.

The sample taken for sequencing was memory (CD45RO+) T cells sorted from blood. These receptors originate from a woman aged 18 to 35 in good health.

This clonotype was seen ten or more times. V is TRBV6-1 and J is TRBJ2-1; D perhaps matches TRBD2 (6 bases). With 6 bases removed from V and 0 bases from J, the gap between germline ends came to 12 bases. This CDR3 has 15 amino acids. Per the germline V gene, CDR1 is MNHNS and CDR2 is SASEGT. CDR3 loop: CASRNHGSSYNEQFF. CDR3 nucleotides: TGTGCCAGCAGAAATCACGGGAGCTCCTACAATGAGCAGTTCTTC.

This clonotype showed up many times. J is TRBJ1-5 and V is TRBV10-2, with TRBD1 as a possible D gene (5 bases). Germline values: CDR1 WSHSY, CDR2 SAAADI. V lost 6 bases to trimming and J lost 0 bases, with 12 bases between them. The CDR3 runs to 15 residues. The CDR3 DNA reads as TGCGCCAGCAGAAACCAGGGATCTAGCAATCAGCCCCAGCATTTT. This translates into CASRNQGSSNQPQHF.

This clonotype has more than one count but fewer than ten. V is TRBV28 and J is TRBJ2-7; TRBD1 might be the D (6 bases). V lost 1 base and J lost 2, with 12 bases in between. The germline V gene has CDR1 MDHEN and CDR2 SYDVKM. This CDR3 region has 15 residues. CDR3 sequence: CASSLSTTGTYEQYF. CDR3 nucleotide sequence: TGTGCCAGCAGTTTATCCACTACAGGGACCTACGAGCAGTACTTC.

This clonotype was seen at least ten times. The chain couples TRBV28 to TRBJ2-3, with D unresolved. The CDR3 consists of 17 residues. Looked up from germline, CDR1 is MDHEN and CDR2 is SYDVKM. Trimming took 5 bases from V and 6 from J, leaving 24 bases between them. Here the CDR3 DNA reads TGTGCCAGCAGTCACCTCGTGGGTAAGGGTACGTTGGATACGCAGTATTTT. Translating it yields CASSHLVGKGTLDTQYF.

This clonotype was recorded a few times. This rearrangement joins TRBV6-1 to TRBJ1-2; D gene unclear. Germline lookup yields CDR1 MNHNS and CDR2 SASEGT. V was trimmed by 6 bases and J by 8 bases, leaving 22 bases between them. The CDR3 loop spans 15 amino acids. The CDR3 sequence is CASRRSSTNTGGYTF. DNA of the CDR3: TGTGCCAGCAGGCGATCGTCGACCAACACGGGGGGCTACACCTTC.